The source of this T cell receptor (beta chain) is a study of blood T cell repertoires in COVID-19. Study-level background: PBMCs, B-cell-depleted T cells, or T cells were the source of the cDNA or gDNA that made up the material.

Authors' analysis steps: For nucleated cells, counts were estimated from reference gene primer amplification. Data came from immunoSEQ multiplex PCR; TCRdb stores just in-frame clones and leaves some out. D and trimming come from the DNA, and the V and J calls and clone size come from that table. The repertoire holds 270,000 or so clones, with about nine tenths as singletons. CDR3 length equals 14 residues. Germline V CDR1 and CDR2: MDHEN, SYDVKM. Trimming cost V 1 base and J 4 bases, with 10 bases left between them. Seattle's cohort entered during active infection and was followed longitudinally. The chain has TRBV28 and TRBJ1-1; no clear D gene. The clonotype was recovered from a woman younger than 45 with COVID-19, enrolled during active disease. What was sequenced was peripheral blood. The CDR3 region has the DNA TGTGCCAGCAGTTTATTGGGAGAAGGCACTGAAGCTTTCTTT. Amino acid sequence: CASSLLGEGTEAFF.